This T cell receptor (beta chain) is drawn from a study of T cell responses to AZD1222 COVID-19 vaccine. Study overall: The study pooled second doses at about 4 or about 12 weeks. Notes on the study in general: Clonal diversity was possibly underestimated, and the donors were mostly white British, with more females. Seropositive status at baseline applied to only six AZD1222 recipients. Nearly half of spike-specific TCRs reportedly target variant regions that are unmutated in the B.1.351 and B.1.1.7 variants.

Measured with immunoSEQ multiplex PCR; TCRdb has only the in-frame clones, and not every one. This sample has just over 80,000 clones; 80% to 90% occur once, and the top ten carry 5% to 6%. The germline CDR1 and CDR2 sequences are SGHRS and YFSETQ. The CDR3 consists of 16 residues. Unmatched junction bases numbered 5, after V lost 1 base and J lost 2 bases. The sample holds a few counts of this clone. Its antigen remains unidentified. Sequences were derived from peripheral blood, sampled on day 0 of AZD1222 vaccination. This receptor was obtained from an adult in good health. The rearrangement links TRBV5-1 to TRBJ2-2; 7 bases align to TRBD2. CDR3 amino acids: CASSLNPGGNTGELFF. The CDR3, as DNA: TGCGCCAGCAGCTTGAATCCGGGGGGAAACACCGGGGAGCTGTTTTTT.